This T cell receptor (beta chain) was sequenced for a study of response to subunit inactivated influenza vaccine. Notes on the study in general: The authors proposed limited new T cell recruitment per seasonal influenza vaccination.

The CDR3 contains 15 residues. The germline CDR1 and CDR2 sequences are SNHLY and FYNNEI. V lost 6 bases and J lost 5; bases outside the gene matches: 12. Concerning this clonotype itself: What it binds is unknown.

TCRdb analysed the RT-PCR reads with MiXCR anew, one entry per CDR3 protein. The data contain about 540,000 distinct CDR3 sequences, about 14% of them singletons. This receptor was obtained from a man aged 50 to 59 who received an inactivated influenza vaccine. V is TRBV2 and J is TRBJ2-7; 8 bases are a match to TRBD2. Here the sequenced sample was PBMCs from blood, taken 11 to 12 days after vaccination. The CDR3 coding sequence is TGTGCCAGCAGGGCTGGGAGTAGCGGGATCCACGAGCAGTACTTC. Translation gives CASRAGSSGIHEQYF.